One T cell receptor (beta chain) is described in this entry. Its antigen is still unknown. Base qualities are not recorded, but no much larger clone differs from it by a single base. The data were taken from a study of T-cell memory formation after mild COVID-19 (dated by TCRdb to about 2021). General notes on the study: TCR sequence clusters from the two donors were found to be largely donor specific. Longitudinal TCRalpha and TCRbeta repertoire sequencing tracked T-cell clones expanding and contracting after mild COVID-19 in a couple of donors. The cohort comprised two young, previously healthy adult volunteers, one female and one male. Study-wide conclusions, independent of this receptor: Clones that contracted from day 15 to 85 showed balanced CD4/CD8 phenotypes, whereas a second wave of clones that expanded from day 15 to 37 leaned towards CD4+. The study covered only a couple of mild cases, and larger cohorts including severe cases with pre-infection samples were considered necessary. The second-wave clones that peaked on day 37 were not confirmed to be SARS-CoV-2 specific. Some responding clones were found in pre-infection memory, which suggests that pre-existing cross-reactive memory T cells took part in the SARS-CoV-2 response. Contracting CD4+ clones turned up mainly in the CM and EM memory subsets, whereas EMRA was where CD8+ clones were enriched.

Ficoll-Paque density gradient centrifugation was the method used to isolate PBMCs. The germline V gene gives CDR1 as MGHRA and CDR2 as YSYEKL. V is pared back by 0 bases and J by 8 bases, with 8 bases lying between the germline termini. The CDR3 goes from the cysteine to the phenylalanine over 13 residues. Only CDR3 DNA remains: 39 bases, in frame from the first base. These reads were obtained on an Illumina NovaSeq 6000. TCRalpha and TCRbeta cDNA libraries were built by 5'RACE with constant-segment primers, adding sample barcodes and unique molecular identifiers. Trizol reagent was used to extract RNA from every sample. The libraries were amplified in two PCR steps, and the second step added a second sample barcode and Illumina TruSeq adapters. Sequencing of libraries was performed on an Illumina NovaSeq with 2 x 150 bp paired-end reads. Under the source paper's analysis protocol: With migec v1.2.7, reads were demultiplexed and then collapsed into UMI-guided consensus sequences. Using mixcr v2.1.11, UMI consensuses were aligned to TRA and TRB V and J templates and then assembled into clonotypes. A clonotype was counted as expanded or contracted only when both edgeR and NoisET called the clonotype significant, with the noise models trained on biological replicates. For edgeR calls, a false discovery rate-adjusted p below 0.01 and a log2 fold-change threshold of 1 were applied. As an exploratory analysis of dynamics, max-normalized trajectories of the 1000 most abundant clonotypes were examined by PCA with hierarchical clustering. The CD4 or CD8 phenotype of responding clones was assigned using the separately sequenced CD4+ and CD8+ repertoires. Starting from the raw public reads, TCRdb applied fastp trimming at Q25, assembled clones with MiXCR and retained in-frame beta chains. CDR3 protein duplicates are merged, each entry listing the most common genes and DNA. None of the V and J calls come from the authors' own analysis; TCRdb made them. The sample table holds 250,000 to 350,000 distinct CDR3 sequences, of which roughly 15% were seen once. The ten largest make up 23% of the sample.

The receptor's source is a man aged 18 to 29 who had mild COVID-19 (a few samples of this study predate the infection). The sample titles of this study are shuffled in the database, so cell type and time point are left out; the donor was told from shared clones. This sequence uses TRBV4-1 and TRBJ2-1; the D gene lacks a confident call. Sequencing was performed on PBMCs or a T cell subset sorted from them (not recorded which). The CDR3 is CASSQDPPDEQFF. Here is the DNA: TGCGCCAGCAGCCAAGACCCCCCCGATGAGCAGTTCTTC.